The rows below give T cell receptor beta chains drawn from one sample of a study of T cell responses to AZD1222 COVID-19 vaccine. This table comes from immunoSEQ multiplex PCR, and its TCRdb copy is limited to in-frame clones, with some not included. This sample has about 110,000 clones, with about 80% found just once. The source material was peripheral blood, sampled on day 0 of AZD1222 vaccination. Receptors were obtained from an adult in good health. CDR3s include the opening cysteine and the closing phenylalanine or tryptophan. Fields, in order: V gene, J gene, CDR3 protein.

v_gene: TRBV19
j_gene: TRBJ2-5
CDR3aa: CASSSGYQETQYF

v_gene: TRBV6-2/TRBV6-3
j_gene: TRBJ2-5
CDR3aa: CASSYEGETQYF

v_gene: TRBV28
j_gene: TRBJ2-3
CDR3aa: CASSWARGRRTDTQYF

v_gene: TRBV11-2
j_gene: TRBJ2-3
CDR3aa: CASSILAGSIADTQYF

v_gene: TRBV3-1/TRBV3-2
j_gene: TRBJ2-2
CDR3aa: CASSQRGQTGELFF

v_gene: TRBV20-1
j_gene: TRBJ2-5
CDR3aa: CSATPPETQYF

v_gene: TRBV6-7
j_gene: TRBJ1-6
CDR3aa: CASSYRERQNLPLHF

v_gene: TRBV5-1
j_gene: TRBJ2-1
CDR3aa: CASSLEGSPRNEQFF

v_gene: TRBV5-5
j_gene: TRBJ1-6
CDR3aa: CASSFQGAGSPLHF

v_gene: TRBV14
j_gene: TRBJ1-2
CDR3aa: CASSQGLTGAYGYTF

v_gene: TRBV6-7
j_gene: TRBJ2-7
CDR3aa: CASSSEGRDRGRLIPYEQYF

v_gene: TRBV4-3
j_gene: TRBJ2-7
CDR3aa: CASSPLGTGSYEQYF

v_gene: TRBV27
j_gene: TRBJ2-5
CDR3aa: CASRQGRETQYF

v_gene: TRBV19
j_gene: TRBJ2-6
CDR3aa: CASRPRRGAGANVLTF

v_gene: TRBV19
j_gene: TRBJ1-2
CDR3aa: CASSIGTGGADNYGYTF

v_gene: TRBV18
j_gene: TRBJ1-4
CDR3aa: CASSDGGLEKLFF

v_gene: TRBV3-1/TRBV3-2
j_gene: TRBJ1-2
CDR3aa: CASSQDPQVNYGYTF

v_gene: TRBV18
j_gene: TRBJ2-1
CDR3aa: CASSPTSGRQHEQFF

v_gene: TRBV18
j_gene: TRBJ1-6
CDR3aa: CASSLGGQGNSPLHF

v_gene: TRBV11-2
j_gene: TRBJ1-6
CDR3aa: CASSSHSGTGNSPLHF

v_gene: TRBV6-5
j_gene: TRBJ1-2
CDR3aa: CASETGTGASNGYTF

v_gene: TRBV19
j_gene: TRBJ2-5
CDR3aa: CASSMFTGTPKETQYF

v_gene: TRBV13
j_gene: TRBJ2-1
CDR3aa: CASSVDIASYNEQFF

v_gene: TRBV2
j_gene: TRBJ1-2
CDR3aa: CASAYTYGYTF

v_gene: TRBV7-3
j_gene: TRBJ2-1
CDR3aa: CASSPAGGSEQFF

v_gene: TRBV3-1/TRBV3-2
j_gene: TRBJ2-6
CDR3aa: CASSQAGSGANVLTF

v_gene: TRBV6-2/TRBV6-3
j_gene: TRBJ1-3
CDR3aa: CASSFSGGSGNTIYF

v_gene: TRBV5-5
j_gene: TRBJ1-3
CDR3aa: CASTLDSWASGNTIYF

v_gene: TRBV6-6
j_gene: TRBJ2-3
CDR3aa: CASSPPGVDTQYF

v_gene: TRBV7-2
j_gene: TRBJ1-4
CDR3aa: CATAPHGAGEKLFF

v_gene: TRBV28
j_gene: TRBJ1-2
CDR3aa: CASSLSSGGSNYGYTF

v_gene: TRBV7-9
j_gene: TRBJ1-2
CDR3aa: CASELDRRNYGYTF

v_gene: TRBV7-3
j_gene: TRBJ2-2
CDR3aa: CASSNRGSTGELFF

v_gene: TRBV6-5
j_gene: TRBJ2-1
CDR3aa: CASARAGGPNEQFF

v_gene: TRBV2
j_gene: TRBJ2-2
CDR3aa: CASSGKGGSTGELFF

v_gene: TRBV11-2
j_gene: TRBJ2-2
CDR3aa: CASSLGGGNTGELFF

v_gene: TRBV5-1
j_gene: TRBJ2-5
CDR3aa: CASSPWGGLATQYF

v_gene: TRBV29-1
j_gene: TRBJ2-7
CDR3aa: CSVEWAGDYEQYF

v_gene: TRBV6-1
j_gene: TRBJ2-3
CDR3aa: CASSEGPGENTQYF

v_gene: TRBV15
j_gene: TRBJ1-6
CDR3aa: CATSSGTPESPLHF

v_gene: TRBV19
j_gene: TRBJ1-5
CDR3aa: CASRDPTKPQHF

v_gene: TRBV5-5
j_gene: TRBJ2-7
CDR3aa: CASSILSGRVDEQYF

v_gene: TRBV12-3/TRBV12-4
j_gene: TRBJ2-6
CDR3aa: CASDRTGANVLTF

v_gene: TRBV19
j_gene: TRBJ2-1
CDR3aa: CASRISGRADEQFF

v_gene: TRBV5-1
j_gene: TRBJ2-3
CDR3aa: CASSSGTHTDTQYF